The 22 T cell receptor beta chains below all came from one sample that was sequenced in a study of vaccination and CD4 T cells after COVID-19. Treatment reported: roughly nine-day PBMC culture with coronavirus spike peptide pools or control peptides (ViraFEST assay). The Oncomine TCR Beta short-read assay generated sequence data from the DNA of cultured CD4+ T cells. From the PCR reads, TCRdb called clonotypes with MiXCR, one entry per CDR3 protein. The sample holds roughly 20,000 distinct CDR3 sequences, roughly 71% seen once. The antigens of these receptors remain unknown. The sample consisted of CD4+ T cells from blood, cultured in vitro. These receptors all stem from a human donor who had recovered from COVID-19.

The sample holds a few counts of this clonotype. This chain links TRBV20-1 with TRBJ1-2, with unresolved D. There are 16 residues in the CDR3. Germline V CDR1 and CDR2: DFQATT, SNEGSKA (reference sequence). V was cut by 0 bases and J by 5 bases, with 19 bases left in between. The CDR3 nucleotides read TGCAGTGCTAGAGAGGGGTCCAAGCGAGGTGTTTATGGCTACACCTTC. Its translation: CSAREGSKRGVYGYTF.

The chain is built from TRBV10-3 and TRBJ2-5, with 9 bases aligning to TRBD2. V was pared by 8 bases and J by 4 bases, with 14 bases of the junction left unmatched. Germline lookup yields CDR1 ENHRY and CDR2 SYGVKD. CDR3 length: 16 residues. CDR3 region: CAISPREGLIVETQYF. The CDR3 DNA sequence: TGTGCCATCTCGCCGCGGGAGGGCCTGATAGTAGAGACCCAGTACTTC.

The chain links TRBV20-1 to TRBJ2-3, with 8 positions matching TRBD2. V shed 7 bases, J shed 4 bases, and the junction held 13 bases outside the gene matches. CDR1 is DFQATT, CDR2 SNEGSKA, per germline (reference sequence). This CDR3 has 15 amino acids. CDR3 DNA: TGCAGTGTCACGGGAAACGGGAGGGCCGCAGATACGCAGTATTTT. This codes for CSVTGNGRAADTQYF.

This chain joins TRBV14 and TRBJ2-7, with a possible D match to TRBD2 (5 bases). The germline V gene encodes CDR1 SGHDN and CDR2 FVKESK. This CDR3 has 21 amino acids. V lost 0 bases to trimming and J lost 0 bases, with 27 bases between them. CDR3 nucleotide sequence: TGTGCCAGCAGCCAAGACCTATTTTCCCCGGACTGGGTGATTCGCTCCTACGAGCAGTACTTC. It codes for CASSQDLFSPDWVIRSYEQYF.

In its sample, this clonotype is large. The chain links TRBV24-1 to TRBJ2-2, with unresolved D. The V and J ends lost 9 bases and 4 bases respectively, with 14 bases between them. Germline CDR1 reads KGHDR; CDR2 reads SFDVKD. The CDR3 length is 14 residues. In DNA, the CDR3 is TGTGCCACCGAACCGACCTACCCCACCGGGGAGCTGTTTTTT. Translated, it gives CATEPTYPTGELFF.

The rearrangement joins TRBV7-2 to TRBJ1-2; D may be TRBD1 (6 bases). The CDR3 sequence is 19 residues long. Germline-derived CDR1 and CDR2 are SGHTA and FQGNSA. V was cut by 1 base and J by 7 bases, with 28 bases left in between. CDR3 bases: TGTGCCAGCAGCTTAGGTTGGGGGCTGGGTCAGGGAGAAGGAGCTGGCTACACCTTC. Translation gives CASSLGWGLGQGEGAGYTF.

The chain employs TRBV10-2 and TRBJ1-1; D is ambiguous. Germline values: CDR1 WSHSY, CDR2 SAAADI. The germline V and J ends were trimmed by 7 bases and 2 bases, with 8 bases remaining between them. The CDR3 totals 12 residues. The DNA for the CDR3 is TGCGCCAGCAATTCCGGAAACACTGAAGCTTTCTTT. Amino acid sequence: CASNSGNTEAFF.

The CDR3 nucleotides are TGTGCCAGCAGCTTAGAGGTCGTCGGGCGGGCCCACAATGAGCAGTTCTTC. It yields the protein CASSLEVVGRAHNEQFF. The chain links TRBV7-2 to TRBJ2-1; maybe TRBD2 (5 bases). Deletions cut 1 base from V and 5 bases from J, with 18 bases between. Germline loops: CDR1 SGHTA, CDR2 FQGNSA. The CDR3 contains 17 residues.

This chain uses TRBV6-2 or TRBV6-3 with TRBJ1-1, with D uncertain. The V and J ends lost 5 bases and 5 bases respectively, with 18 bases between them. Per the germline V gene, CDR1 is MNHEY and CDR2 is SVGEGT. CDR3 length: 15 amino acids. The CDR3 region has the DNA TGTGCCAGCAGTCCACCTGAGATGCCCTCAACTGAAGCTTTCTTT. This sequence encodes CASSPPEMPSTEAFF.

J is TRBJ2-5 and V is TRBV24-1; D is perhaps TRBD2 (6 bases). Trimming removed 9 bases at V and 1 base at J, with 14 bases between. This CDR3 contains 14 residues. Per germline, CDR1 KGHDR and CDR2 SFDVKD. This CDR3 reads CATCLGGTQETQYF. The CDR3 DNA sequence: TGTGCCACCTGCCTCGGCGGGACCCAAGAGACCCAGTACTTC.

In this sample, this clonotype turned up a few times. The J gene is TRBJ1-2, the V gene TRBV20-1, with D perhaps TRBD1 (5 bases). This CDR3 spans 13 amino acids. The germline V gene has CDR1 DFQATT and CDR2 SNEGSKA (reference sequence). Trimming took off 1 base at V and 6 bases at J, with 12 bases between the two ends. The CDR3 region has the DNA TGCAGTGCTAGAGCGAGGTCAGGGAATGGCTACACCTTC. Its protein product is CSARARSGNGYTF.

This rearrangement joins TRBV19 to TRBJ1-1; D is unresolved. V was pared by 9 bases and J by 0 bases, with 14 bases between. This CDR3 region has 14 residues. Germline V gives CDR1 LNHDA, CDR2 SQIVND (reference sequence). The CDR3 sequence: CASGSQSMNTEAFF. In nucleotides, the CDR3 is TGTGCCAGCGGGTCCCAGTCCATGAACACTGAAGCTTTCTTT.

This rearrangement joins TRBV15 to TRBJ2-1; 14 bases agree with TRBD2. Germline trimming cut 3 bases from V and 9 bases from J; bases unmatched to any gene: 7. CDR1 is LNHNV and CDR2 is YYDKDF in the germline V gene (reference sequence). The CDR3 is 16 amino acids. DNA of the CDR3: TGTGCCACCAGCAGGACTAGCGGGAGGGCCTTGGGTGAGCAGTTCTTC. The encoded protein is CATSRTSGRALGEQFF.

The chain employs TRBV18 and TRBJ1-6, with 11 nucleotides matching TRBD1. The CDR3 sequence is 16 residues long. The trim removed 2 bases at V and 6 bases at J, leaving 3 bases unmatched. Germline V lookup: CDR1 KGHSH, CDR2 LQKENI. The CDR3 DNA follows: TGTGCCAGCTCACCATTTGGGACAGGGGGTAATTCACCCCTCCACTTT. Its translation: CASSPFGTGGNSPLHF.

CDR3 protein: CASSYEGGTEAFF. DNA of the CDR3: TGTGCCAGCAGTTACGAGGGGGGTACTGAAGCTTTCTTT. The chain couples TRBV6-5 to TRBJ1-1; D might be TRBD1 (6 bases). This CDR3 has 13 residues. V was shortened by 2 bases and J by 5 bases, with 9 bases between the two germline ends. Germline V gene lookup returns CDR1 MNHEY and CDR2 SVGAGI.

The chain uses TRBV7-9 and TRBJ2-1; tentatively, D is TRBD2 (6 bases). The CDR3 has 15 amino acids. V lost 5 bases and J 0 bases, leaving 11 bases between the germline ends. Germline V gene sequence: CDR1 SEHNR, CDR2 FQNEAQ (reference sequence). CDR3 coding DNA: TGTGCCAGCAGCCCCCGGGGGAGCTCCTACAATGAGCAGTTCTTC. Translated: CASSPRGSSYNEQFF.

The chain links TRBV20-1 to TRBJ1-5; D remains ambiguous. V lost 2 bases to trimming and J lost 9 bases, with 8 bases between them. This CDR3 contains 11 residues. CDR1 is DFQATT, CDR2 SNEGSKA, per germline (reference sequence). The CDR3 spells CSARSGWPQHF. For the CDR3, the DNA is TGCAGTGCTAGATCGGGATGGCCCCAGCATTTT.

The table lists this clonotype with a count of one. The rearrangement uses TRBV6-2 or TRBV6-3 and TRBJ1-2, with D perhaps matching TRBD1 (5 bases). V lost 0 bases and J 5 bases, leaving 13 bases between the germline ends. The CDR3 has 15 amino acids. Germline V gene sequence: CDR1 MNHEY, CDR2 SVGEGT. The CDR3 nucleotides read TGTGCCAGCAGTTACTCGATTCAGGGATCGTATGGCTACACCTTC. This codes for CASSYSIQGSYGYTF.

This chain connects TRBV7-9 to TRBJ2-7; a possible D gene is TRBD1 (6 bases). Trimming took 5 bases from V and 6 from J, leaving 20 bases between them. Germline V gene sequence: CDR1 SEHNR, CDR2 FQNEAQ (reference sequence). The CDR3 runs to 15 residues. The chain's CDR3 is CASSPTDRILFEQYF. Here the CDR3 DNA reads TGTGCCAGCAGCCCCACTGACAGGATCCTGTTCGAGCAGTACTTC.

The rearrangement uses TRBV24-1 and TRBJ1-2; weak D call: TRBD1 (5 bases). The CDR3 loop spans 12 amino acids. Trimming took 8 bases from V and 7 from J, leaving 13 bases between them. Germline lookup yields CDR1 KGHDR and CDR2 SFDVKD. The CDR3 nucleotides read TGTGCCACCACGGACAATGGCGGTGGCTACACCTTC. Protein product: CATTDNGGGYTF.

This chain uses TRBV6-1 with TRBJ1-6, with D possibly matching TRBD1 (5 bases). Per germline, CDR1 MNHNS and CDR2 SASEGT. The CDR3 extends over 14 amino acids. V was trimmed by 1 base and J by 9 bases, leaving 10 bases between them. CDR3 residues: CASSEVRGSSPLHF. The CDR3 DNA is TGTGCCAGCAGTGAAGTTAGGGGAAGTTCACCCCTCCACTTT.

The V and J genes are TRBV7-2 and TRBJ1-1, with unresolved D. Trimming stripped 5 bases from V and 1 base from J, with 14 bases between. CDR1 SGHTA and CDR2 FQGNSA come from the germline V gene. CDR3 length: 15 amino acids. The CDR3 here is CASSLAGPRNTEAFF. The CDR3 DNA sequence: TGTGCCAGCAGCCTCGCCGGGCCTCGGAACACTGAAGCTTTCTTT.